These 9 T cell receptor beta chains were sequenced from one sample in a study of response to subunit inactivated influenza vaccine. TCRdb itself ran the RT-PCR reads through MiXCR, one entry per CDR3 protein. Here the sample spans around 530,000 distinct CDR3 sequences, 12% being singletons. Sequencing used PBMCs from blood, obtained on the day of vaccination. These receptors were taken from a man aged 50-60 years who received an inactivated influenza vaccine.

The rearrangement uses TRBV29-1 and TRBJ2-3; TRBD1 might be the D (5 bases). The CDR3 runs 13 residues. Trimming left V 1 base short and J 10 bases short, with 15 bases between. CDR1 SQVTM and CDR2 ANQGSEA come from the germline V gene. CDR3 sequence (DNA): TGCAGCGTTGAAGTATCGAGGTGGGGCCCGCAGTATTTT. This codes for CSVEVSRWGPQYF.

The chain joins TRBV11-2 to TRBJ2-1, with 7 nucleotides matching TRBD1. The CDR3 sequence is 15 residues long. V shed 4 bases, J shed 5 bases, and the junction held 8 bases outside the gene matches. CDR1 is SGHAT, CDR2 FQNNGV, per germline. The CDR3 is CASSSTGARNNEQFF. The DNA of the CDR3 is TGTGCCAGCAGCTCCACAGGGGCGAGAAACAATGAGCAGTTCTTC.

This clonotype has more than one count but fewer than ten. This chain uses TRBV12-3 or TRBV12-4 with TRBJ2-5, with D unclear. The CDR3 is made up of 13 amino acids. The germline V and J ends were trimmed by 2 bases and 5 bases, with 9 bases remaining between them. The CDR3 sequence: CASSLRSVETQYF. CDR3 coding DNA: TGTGCCAGCAGTTTAAGGAGCGTCGAGACCCAGTACTTC.

This clonotype was found a few times. The V and J genes are TRBV28 and TRBJ2-7; D unclear. This CDR3 comprises 15 residues. The V gene lost 1 base and the J gene lost 4 bases, with 14 bases spanning the gap. Germline assignment: CDR1 MDHEN and CDR2 SYDVKM. The CDR3 DNA sequence: TGTGCCAGCAGTTTATACGATTCGGGTCTATACGAGCAGTACTTC. It yields the protein CASSLYDSGLYEQYF.

This clonotype was detected only a few times. The V call is TRBV7-9, the J call TRBJ2-7; D is possibly TRBD1 (6 bases). V was cut by 5 bases and J by 4 bases, with 18 bases left in between. The germline V gene has CDR1 SEHNR and CDR2 FQNEAQ (reference sequence). The length of the CDR3 is 15 residues. The DNA for the CDR3 is TGTGCCAGCAGCCTACGGGCAGGGGATCAATACGAGCAGTACTTC. It is translated as CASSLRAGDQYEQYF.

This clonotype was counted many times. This chain uses TRBV29-1 with TRBJ2-5; D remains ambiguous. CDR1 SQVTM and CDR2 ANQGSEA come from the germline V gene. V lost 4 bases and J lost 7, with 13 bases in between. The CDR3 is 12 residues long. CDR3 nucleotides: TGCAGCGTTGGTCCAGAGAAGGGGACCCAGTACTTC. It encodes CSVGPEKGTQYF.

This clonotype appeared a few times. V and J are TRBV7-3 and TRBJ1-1, with D unclear. The V end lost 0 bases, the J end lost 7 bases, and 9 bases lay between the germline ends. The CDR3 totals 13 residues. Germline-derived CDR1 and CDR2 are SGHTA and FQGTGA. CDR3 in amino acids: CASSLTREGEAFF. The CDR3 region has the DNA TGTGCCAGCAGCTTAACACGCGAGGGTGAAGCTTTCTTT.

This clonotype was seen repeatedly, ten times or more. The genes are TRBV18 and TRBJ2-1; 11 bases match TRBD2. This CDR3 contains 14 residues. V was clipped by 4 bases and J by 9 bases; unmatched bases: 5. Germline-derived CDR1 and CDR2 are KGHSH and LQKENI. The DNA of the CDR3 is TGTGCCAGCTCACAACTAGCGGGAGAGGTTGAGCAGTTCTTC. As protein: CASSQLAGEVEQFF.

The chain carries TRBV10-3 and TRBJ1-2; maybe TRBD1 (6 bases). The V and J ends lost 6 bases and 7 bases respectively, with 12 bases between them. CDR1 is ENHRY, CDR2 SYGVKD, per germline. The CDR3 has 12 amino acids. The chain's CDR3 is CAISPDRSGYTF. The CDR3 coding sequence is TGTGCCATCAGCCCGGACAGAAGTGGCTACACCTTC.